This T cell receptor beta chain was sequenced for a study of identical twins. Findings and limits, study-wide: Researchers caution that invariant MAIT and iNKT cells could partly confound zero-insertion analyses. Fewer insertions were carried by abundant cord blood beta clonotypes, but none was seen in memory repertoires.

Germline CDR1 and CDR2: SGHTA and FQGTGA. The CDR3 covers 13 residues. The ends lost 4 bases at V and 7 bases at J; junction bases unmatched: 2. This clonotype appeared many times. The target antigen is unknown. A template switching step contributed a universal primer site, while unique molecular identifiers were present in the cDNA. MiXCR, applied by TCRdb to the 5' RACE reads, yields one record per CDR3 protein. The sample shows approximately 680,000 distinct CDR3 sequences, under 8.5% of them seen only once. These data were also filed under a second study, of yellow fever vaccine responses in identical twins.

The sample was PBMCs. The clonotype comes from a woman in her late teens or twenties in good health. This sequence joins TRBV7-3 and TRBJ1-5, with 9 bases matching TRBD1. The CDR3 nucleotides read TGTGCCAGCAGCTCCGACAGGGGGCAGCCCCAGCATTTT. Residues: CASSSDRGQPQHF.